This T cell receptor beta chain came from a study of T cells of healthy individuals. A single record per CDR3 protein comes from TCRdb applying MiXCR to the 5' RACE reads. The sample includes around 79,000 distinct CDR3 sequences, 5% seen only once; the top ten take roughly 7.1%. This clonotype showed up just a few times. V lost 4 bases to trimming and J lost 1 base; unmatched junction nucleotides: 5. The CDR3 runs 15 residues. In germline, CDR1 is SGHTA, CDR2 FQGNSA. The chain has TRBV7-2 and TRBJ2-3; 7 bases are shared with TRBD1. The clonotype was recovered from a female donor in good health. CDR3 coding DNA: TGTGCCAGCAGCTCAGACAGGGTGGGCACAGATACGCAGTATTTT. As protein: CASSSDRVGTDTQYF.